This TCR beta chain was captured in a study of T cells of healthy individuals. This CDR3 region has 14 residues. V gave up 6 bases and J gave up 2 bases, with 13 bases separating them. The germline CDR1 and CDR2 sequences are MDHEN and SYDVKM. TCRdb itself ran the 5' RACE reads through MiXCR, one entry per CDR3 protein. Here the sample spans about 60,000 distinct CDR3 sequences, around 16% being singletons. The TCR comes from a human donor in good health. V gene TRBV28 combines with J gene TRBJ2-5, with D perhaps TRBD2 (6 bases). CDR3 nucleotides: TGTGCCAGCAGCCCTCCGACTAGACAAGAGACCCAGTACTTC. It translates to CASSPPTRQETQYF.